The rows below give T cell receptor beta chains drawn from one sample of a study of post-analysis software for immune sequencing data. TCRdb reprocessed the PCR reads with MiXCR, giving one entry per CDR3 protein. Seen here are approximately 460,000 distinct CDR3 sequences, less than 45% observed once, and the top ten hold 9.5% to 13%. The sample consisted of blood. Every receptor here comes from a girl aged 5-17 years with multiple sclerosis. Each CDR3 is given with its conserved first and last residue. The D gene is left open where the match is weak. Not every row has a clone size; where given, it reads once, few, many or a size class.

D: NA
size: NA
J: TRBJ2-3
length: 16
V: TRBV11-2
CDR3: CASNLSLASSTDTQYF
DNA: TGTGCCAGCAACTTAAGCCTAGCGTCTAGCACAGATACGCAGTATTTT

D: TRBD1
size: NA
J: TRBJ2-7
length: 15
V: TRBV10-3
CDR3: CAISPQTGVPYEQYF
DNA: TGTGCCATCAGTCCTCAGACAGGGGTGCCCTACGAGCAGTACTTC

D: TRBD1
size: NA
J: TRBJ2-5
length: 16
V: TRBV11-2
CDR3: CASSLTPRGPQETQYF
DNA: TGTGCCAGCAGCTTAACGCCTAGGGGGCCACAAGAGACCCAGTACTTC

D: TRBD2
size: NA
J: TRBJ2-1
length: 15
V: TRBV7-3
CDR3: CASSLTGLAGGEQFF
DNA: TGTGCCAGCAGCTTAACGGGACTAGCGGGAGGTGAGCAGTTCTTC

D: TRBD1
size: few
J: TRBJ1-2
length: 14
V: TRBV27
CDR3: CASSLDRGGTGYTF
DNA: TGTGCCAGCAGTTTAGACAGGGGGGGAACTGGCTACACCTTC

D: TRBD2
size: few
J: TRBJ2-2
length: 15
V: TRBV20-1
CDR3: CSAQISGRDGGELFF
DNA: TGCAGTGCGCAGATCTCCGGGAGGGACGGCGGGGAGCTGTTTTTT

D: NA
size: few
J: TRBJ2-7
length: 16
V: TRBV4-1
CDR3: CASSQVARDSSYEQYF
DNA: TGCGCCAGCAGCCAAGTGGCGAGGGACTCCTCCTACGAGCAGTACTTC

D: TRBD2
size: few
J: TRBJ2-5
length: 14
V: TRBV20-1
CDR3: CSAKLAGKQETQYF
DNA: TGCAGTGCTAAACTAGCGGGAAAACAAGAGACCCAGTACTTC

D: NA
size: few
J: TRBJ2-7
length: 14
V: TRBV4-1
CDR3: CASSQVAFTYEQYF
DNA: TGCGCCAGCAGCCAGGTAGCTTTCACCTACGAGCAGTACTTC

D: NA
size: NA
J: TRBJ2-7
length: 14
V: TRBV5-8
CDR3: CASSLRDTLRSPYF
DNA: TGTGCCAGCAGCCTCCGGGACACGTTAAGGTCGCCGTACTTC

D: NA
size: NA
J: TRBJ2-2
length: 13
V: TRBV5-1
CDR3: CASSLDDTGELFF
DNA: TGTGCCAGCAGCTTGGATGACACCGGGGAGCTGTTTTTT

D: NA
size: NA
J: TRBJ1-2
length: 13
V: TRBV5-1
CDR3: CASSQDSPYGYTF
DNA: TGCGCCAGCAGCCAGGACAGCCCCTATGGCTACACCTTC

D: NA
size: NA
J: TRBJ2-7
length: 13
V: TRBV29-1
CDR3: CSVQSNREYEQYF
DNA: TGCAGCGTTCAGTCGAACAGGGAGTACGAGCAGTACTTC

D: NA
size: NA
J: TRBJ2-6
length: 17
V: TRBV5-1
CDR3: CASSLVRLQAGANVLTF
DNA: TGCGCCAGCAGCTTGGTACGGCTCCAGGCTGGGGCCAACGTCCTGACTTTC

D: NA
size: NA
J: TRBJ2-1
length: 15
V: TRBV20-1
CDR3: CSARGGLLHYNEQFF
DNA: TGCAGTGCTAGAGGGGGCCTTCTACATTACAATGAGCAGTTCTTC

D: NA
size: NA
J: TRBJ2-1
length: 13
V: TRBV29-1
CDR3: CSAGGDSYNEQFF
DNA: TGCAGCGCTGGCGGTGATTCCTACAATGAGCAGTTCTTC

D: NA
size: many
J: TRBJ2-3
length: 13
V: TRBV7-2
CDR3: CASSYGRADTQYF
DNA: TGTGCCAGCAGCTATGGACGGGCAGATACGCAGTATTTT

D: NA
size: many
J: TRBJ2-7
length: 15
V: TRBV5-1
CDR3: CASSLDPGQGYEQYF
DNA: TGCGCCAGCAGCTTGGACCCGGGACAAGGTTACGAGCAGTACTTC

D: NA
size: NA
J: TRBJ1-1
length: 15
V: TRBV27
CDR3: CASRTGQMRNTEAFF
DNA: TGTGCCAGCCGCACTGGACAGATGCGCAACACTGAAGCTTTCTTT

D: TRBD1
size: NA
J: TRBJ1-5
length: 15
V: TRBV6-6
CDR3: CASTTGGGSNQPQHF
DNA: TGTGCCAGCACTACAGGGGGCGGAAGCAATCAGCCCCAGCATTTT

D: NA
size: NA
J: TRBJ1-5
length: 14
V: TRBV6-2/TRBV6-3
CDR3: CASSPGALGQPQHF
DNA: TGTGCCAGCAGCCCGGGGGCCCTCGGACAGCCCCAGCATTTT

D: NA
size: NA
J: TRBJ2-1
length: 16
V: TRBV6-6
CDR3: CASSYGGGSVYNEQFF
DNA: TGTGCCAGCAGTTACGGGGGCGGGAGCGTCTACAATGAGCAGTTCTTC

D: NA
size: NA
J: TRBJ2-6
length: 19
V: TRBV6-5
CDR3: CASSYTYLRASSGANVLTF
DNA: TGTGCCAGCAGTTACACCTACCTTAGAGCAAGCTCTGGGGCCAACGTCCTGACTTTC

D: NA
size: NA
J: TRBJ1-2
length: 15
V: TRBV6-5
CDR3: CASSYSGQRNYGYTF
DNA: TGTGCCAGCAGTTACTCGGGGCAGCGTAACTATGGCTACACCTTC

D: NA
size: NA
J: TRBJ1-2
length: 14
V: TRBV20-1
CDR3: CSHSDSLWLYGYTF
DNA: TGCAGTCACTCCGACAGCCTATGGCTCTATGGCTACACCTTC

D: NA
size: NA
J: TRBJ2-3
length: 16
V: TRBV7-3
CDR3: CASSYYGEPSTDTQYF
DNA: TGTGCCAGCAGCTATTACGGCGAGCCAAGCACAGATACGCAGTATTTT

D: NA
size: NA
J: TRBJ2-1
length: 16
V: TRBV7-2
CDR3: CASSPRPESSYNEQFF
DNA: TGTGCCAGCAGCCCCCGCCCGGAGAGTTCCTACAATGAGCAGTTCTTC

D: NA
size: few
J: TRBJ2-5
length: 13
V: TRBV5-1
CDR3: CASSVTRSETQYF
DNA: TGCGCCAGCAGCGTAACTAGATCGGAGACCCAGTACTTC

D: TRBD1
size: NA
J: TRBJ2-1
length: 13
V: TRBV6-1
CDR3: CASIRAGGNEQFF
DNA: TGTGCCAGCATAAGGGCAGGGGGTAATGAGCAGTTCTTC

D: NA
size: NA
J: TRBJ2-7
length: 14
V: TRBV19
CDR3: CASSIFIRAYEQYF
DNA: TGTGCCAGTAGTATATTTATCCGGGCCTACGAGCAGTACTTC

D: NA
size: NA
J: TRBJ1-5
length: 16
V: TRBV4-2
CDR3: CASSQLLEGGDQPQHF
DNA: TGTGCCAGCAGCCAATTGTTGGAGGGCGGGGATCAGCCCCAGCATTTT

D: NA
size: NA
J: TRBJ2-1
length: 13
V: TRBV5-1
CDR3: CASSLWGSGEQFF
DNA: TGCGCCAGCAGCTTGTGGGGGTCTGGAGAGCAGTTCTTC